This TCR beta chain emerged from a study of T cell responses to AZD1222 COVID-19 vaccine. At the level of the study: It was second doses at about 4 or about 12 weeks that were pooled.

Clones were read by immunoSEQ multiplex PCR, and TCRdb kept only the in-frame ones, dropping some. The sample records about 86,000 clones, 90% being singletons. The V and J ends lost 0 bases and 2 bases respectively, with 7 bases between them. CDR1 and CDR2 (germline): MNHEY, SVGAGI. The CDR3 spans 14 residues. The V gene is TRBV6-5, the J gene TRBJ2-5; D unresolved. The sample consisted of peripheral blood, taken on day 0 of AZD1222 vaccination. The clonotype originates from an adult in good health. The CDR3 sequence: CASSYSWAQETQYF. CDR3 sequence (DNA): TGTGCCAGCAGTTACTCATGGGCACAAGAGACCCAGTACTTC.